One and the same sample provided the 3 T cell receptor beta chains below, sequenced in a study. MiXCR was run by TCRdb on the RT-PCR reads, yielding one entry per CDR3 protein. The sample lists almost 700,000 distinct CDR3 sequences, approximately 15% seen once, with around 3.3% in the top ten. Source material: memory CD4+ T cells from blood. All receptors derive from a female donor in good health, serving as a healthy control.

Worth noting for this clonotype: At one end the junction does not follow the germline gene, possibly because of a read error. CDR3 nucleotide sequence: TGTGCCAGCAGTTTAGCAGGGGTGGCTAATGAAAAACTGTTTTTT. Translated, it gives CASSLAGVANEKLFF. The genes are TRBV7-2 and TRBJ1-4; possibly TRBD1 for D (6 bases). This CDR3 has 15 amino acids. Germline values: CDR1 SGHTA, CDR2 FQGNSA.

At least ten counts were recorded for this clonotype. The CDR3 DNA sequence: TGTGCCAGCAACCAAAGGGGAGTCGAGGACAATGAGCAGTTCTTC. Its protein product is CASNQRGVEDNEQFF. The V call is TRBV2, the J call TRBJ2-1; D assignment may be TRBD1 or TRBD2 (5 bases each). V dropped 7 bases and J dropped 5 bases, with 18 bases sitting between them. Germline V gene lookup returns CDR1 SNHLY and CDR2 FYNNEI. The CDR3 covers 15 residues.

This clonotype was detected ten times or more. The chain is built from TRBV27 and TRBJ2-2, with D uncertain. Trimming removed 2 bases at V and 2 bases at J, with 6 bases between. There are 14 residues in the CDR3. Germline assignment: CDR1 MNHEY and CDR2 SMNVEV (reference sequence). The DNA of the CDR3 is TGTGCCAGCAGTTTAAGGTTCAACACCGGGGAGCTGTTTTTT. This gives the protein CASSLRFNTGELFF.